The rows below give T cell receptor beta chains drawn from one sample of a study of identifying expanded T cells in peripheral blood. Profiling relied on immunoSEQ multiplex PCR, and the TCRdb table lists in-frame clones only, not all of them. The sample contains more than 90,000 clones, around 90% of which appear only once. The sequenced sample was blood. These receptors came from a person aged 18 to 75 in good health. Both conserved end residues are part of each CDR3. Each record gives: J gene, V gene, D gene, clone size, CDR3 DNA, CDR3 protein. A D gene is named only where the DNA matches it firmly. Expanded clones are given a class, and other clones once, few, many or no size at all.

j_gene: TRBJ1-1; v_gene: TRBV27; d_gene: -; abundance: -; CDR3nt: TGTGCCAGCAAACCCGGGGGGATGGCTGAAGCTTTCTTT; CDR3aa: CASKPGGMAEAFF
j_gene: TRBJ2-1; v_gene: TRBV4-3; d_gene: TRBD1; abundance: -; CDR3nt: TGCGCCAGCAGCCCTGACCTAGGGGGCGGGAATGAGCAGTTCTTC; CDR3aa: CASSPDLGGGNEQFF
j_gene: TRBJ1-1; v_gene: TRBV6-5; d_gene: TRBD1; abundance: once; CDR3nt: TGTGCCAGCCATAGGACAGGGGAGAACACTGAAGCTTTCTTT; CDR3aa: CASHRTGENTEAFF
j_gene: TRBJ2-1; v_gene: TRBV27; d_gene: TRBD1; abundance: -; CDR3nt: TGTGCCAGCAGCAACAGGGGGCGGGAGCAGTTCTTC; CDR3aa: CASSNRGREQFF
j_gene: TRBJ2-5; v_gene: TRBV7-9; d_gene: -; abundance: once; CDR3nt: TGTGCCAGCAGCCCCCTTACGGGAGAAGAGACCCAGTACTTC; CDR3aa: CASSPLTGEETQYF
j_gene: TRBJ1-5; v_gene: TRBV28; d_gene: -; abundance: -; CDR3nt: TGTGCCAGCAGTGCTACATATATGTGGGGGGGCGATAGCAATCAGCCCCAGCATTTT; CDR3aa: CASSATYMWGGDSNQPQHF
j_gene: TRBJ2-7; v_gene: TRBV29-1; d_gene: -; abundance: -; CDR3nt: TGCAGCGCCAGAGACAGTGGAGCCTACGAGCAGTACTTC; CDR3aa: CSARDSGAYEQYF
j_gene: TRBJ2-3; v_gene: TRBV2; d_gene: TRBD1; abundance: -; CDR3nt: TGTGCCAGCAAGGACAGGGCAGATACGCAGTATTTT; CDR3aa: CASKDRADTQYF
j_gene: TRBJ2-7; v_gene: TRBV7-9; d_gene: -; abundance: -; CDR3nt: TGTGCCAGCAGCAATTCGGACAGCCCTCCTTTCTACGAGCAGTACTTC; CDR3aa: CASSNSDSPPFYEQYF
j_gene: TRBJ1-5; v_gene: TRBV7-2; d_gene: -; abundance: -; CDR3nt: TGTGCCAGCAGCGCCGGGACCCGAGAGAATCAGCCCCAGCATTTT; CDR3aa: CASSAGTRENQPQHF
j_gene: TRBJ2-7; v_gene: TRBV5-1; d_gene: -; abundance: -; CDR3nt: TGCGCCAGCAGCTTAGAGGGAACCTACGAGCAGTACTTC; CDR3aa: CASSLEGTYEQYF
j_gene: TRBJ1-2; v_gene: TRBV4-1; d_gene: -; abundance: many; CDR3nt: TGCGCCAGCAGCCAAGATCGGATGACAGGTCAATACACCTTC; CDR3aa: CASSQDRMTGQYTF
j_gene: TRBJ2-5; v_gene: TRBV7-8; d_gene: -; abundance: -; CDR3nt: TGTGCCAGCAGCTTTAGGTCTGCATCGAGGGGAGAGACCCAGTACTTC; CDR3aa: CASSFRSASRGETQYF
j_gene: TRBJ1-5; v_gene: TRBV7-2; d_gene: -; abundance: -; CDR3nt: TGTGCCAGCAGCTTAGTTTCTGGGGAGCCCCAGCATTTT; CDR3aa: CASSLVSGEPQHF
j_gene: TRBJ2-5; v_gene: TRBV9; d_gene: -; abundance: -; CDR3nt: TGTGCCAGCAGCGAATCAGGGGACCAAGAGACCCAGTACTTC; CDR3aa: CASSESGDQETQYF
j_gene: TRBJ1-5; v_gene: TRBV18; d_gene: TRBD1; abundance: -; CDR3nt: TGTGCCAGCTCACCGGGACAGGGGGCGAGGCAGCCCCAGCATTTT; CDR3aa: CASSPGQGARQPQHF
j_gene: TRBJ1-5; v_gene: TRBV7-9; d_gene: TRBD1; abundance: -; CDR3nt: TGTGCCAGCAGCACCTGGACAGGGGAAGATAGCAATCAGCCCCAGCATTTT; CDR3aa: CASSTWTGEDSNQPQHF
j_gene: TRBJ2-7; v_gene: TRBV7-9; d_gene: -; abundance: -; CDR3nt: TGTGCCAGCAGCAAGGGCTCCTACGAGCAGTACTTC; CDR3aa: CASSKGSYEQYF
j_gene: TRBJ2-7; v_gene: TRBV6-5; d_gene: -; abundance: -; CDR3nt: TGTGCCAGCAGTCGAGACGGTGCCCTCGAGCAGTACTTC; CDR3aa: CASSRDGALEQYF
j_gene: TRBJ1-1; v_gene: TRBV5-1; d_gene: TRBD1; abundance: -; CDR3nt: TGCGCCAGCAGCTTGGTCGGCCTAGGGACAGCGAACACTGAAGCTTTCTTT; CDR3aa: CASSLVGLGTANTEAFF
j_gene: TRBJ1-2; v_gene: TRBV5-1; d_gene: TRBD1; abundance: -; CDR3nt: TGCGCCAGCACGGTTATGCCGGGACAGGGGACTCATGGCTACACCTTC; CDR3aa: CASTVMPGQGTHGYTF
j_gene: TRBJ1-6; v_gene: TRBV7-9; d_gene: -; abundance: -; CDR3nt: TGTGCCAGCAGCTTAAGCGGGGGCTCCTATAATTCACCCCTCCACTTT; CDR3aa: CASSLSGGSYNSPLHF
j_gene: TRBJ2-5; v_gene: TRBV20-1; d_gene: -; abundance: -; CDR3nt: TGCAGTGCCCTCTACGGGACCCAGTACTTC; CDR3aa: CSALYGTQYF
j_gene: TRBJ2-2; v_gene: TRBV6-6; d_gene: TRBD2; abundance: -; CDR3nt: TGTGCCAGCAGTCAAGTTCGGGGGGACACCGGGGAGCTGTTTTTT; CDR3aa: CASSQVRGDTGELFF
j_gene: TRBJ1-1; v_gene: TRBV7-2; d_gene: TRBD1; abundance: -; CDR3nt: TGTGCCAGCACCAGCGGAGGACAGGGGTGGTGGAGTACTGAAGCTTTCTTT; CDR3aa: CASTSGGQGWWSTEAFF
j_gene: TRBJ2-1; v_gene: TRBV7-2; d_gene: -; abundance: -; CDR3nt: TGTGCCAGCAGCCTTGGGGGAGAGCAGTTCTTC; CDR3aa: CASSLGGEQFF
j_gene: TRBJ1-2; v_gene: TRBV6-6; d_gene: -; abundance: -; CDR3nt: TGTGCCAGCAGTTACGACAGTGCTTATGGCTACACCTTC; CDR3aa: CASSYDSAYGYTF
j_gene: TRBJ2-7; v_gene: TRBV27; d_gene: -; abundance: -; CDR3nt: TGTGCCAGCAGTTACCCGCGGGTGTGGAGGGGGGCCTACGAGCAGTACTTC; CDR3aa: CASSYPRVWRGAYEQYF
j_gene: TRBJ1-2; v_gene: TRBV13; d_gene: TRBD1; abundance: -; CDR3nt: TGTGCCAGCAGCCTACAGGGGGCCGCGTATGGCTACACCTTC; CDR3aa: CASSLQGAAYGYTF
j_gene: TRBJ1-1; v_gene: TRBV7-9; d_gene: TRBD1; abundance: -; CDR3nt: TGTGCCAGCAGCTTCGGGGGACAGGGGGACACTGAAGCTTTCTTT; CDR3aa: CASSFGGQGDTEAFF
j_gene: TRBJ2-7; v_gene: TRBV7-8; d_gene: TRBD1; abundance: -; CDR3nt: TGTGCCAGCAGCTCAGCGGGCGGGACAGGGCTACTTTACGAGCAGTACTTC; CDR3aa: CASSSAGGTGLLYEQYF
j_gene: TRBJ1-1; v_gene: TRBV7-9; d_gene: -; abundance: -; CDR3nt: TGTGCCAGCAGCTCCCCGGGCGACGACGCTTTCTTT; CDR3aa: CASSSPGDDAFF
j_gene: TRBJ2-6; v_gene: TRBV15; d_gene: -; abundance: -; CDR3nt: TGTGCCACCAGCAATCGCCCCTCTGGGGCCAACGTCCTGACTTTC; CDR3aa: CATSNRPSGANVLTF
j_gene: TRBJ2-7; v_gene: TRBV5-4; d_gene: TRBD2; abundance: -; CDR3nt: TGTGCCAGCAGCTTGTCGGGGGGCTACGAGCAGTACTTC; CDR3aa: CASSLSGGYEQYF
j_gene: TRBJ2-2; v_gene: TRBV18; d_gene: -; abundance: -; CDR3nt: TGTGCCAGCTCACCTAATGGAGACCCCTCGACCGGGGAGCTGTTTTTT; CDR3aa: CASSPNGDPSTGELFF
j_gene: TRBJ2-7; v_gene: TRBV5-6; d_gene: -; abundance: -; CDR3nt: TGTGCCAGCAGCTCCCCATCCCGCTACGAGCAGTACTTC; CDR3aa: CASSSPSRYEQYF
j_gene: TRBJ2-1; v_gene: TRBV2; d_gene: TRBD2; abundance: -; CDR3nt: TGTGCCAGCAGTGAAGCGCTTCTAGCGGGGGGCTACAATGAGCAGTTCTTC; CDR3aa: CASSEALLAGGYNEQFF
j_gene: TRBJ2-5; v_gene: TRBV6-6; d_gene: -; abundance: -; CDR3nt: TGTGCCAGCAGTTACTCCGGATCGTCGGCGACCCAGTACTTC; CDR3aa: CASSYSGSSATQYF
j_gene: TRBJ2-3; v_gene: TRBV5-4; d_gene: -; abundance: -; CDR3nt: TGTGCCAGCAGCTACCCGAGGGCTTATACGCAGTATTTT; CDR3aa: CASSYPRAYTQYF
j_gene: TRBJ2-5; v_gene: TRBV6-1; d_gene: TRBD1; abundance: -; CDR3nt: TGTGCCAGCAGCCCGGGACAGGGGAAGGAGACCCAGTACTTC; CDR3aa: CASSPGQGKETQYF
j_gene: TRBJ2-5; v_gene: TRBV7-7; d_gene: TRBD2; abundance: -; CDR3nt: TGTGCCAGCAGCGGATTAGCGGGGGGGCGAGAGACCCAGTACTTC; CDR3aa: CASSGLAGGRETQYF
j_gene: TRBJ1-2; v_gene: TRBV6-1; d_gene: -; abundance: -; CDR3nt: TGTGCCAGCAGGCAAGACTGGACGGAGGCCAGGGGCTACACCTTC; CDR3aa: CASRQDWTEARGYTF
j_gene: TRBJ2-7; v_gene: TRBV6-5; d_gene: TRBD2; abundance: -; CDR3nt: TGTGCCAGCAGGAAACTAGCGGGGGGGTACGAGCAGTACTTC; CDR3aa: CASRKLAGGYEQYF
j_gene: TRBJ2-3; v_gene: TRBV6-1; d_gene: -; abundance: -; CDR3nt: TGTGCCAGCAGTGAGACAGGCCGAAGCACAGATACGCAGTATTTT; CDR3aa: CASSETGRSTDTQYF
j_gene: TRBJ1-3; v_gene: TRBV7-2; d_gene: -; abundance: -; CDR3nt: TGTGCCAGCAGCTCAGGGTCCGGAAACACCATATATTTT; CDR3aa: CASSSGSGNTIYF
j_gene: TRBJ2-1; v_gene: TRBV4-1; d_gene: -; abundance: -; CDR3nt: TGCGCCAGCAGCCAACGGCCCGGGAATGAGCAGTTCTTC; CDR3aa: CASSQRPGNEQFF
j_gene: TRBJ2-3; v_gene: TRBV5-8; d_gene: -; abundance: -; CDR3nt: TGTGCCAGCAGGGCCGAGGCCGATACGCAGTATTTT; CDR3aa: CASRAEADTQYF
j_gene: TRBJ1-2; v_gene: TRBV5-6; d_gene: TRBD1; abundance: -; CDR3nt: TGTGCCAGCAGCACACCATCACAGGGGGACTATGGCTACACCTTC; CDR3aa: CASSTPSQGDYGYTF
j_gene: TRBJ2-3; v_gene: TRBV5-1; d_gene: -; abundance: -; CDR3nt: TGCGCCAGCAGCTTGGGTCTTCGCACAGATACGCAGTATTTT; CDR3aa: CASSLGLRTDTQYF
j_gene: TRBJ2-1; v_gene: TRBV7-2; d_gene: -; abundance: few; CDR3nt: TGTGCCAGCAGCCGGCTAGCTGAACCCAATGAGCAGTTCTTC; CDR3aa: CASSRLAEPNEQFF
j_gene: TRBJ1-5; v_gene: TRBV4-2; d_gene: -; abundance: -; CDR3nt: TGTGCCAGCAGCCAAGCAGGAGGGGGAGCACTGCAGCCCCAGCATTTT; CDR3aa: CASSQAGGGALQPQHF
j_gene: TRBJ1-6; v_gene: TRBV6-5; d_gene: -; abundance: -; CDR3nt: TGTGCCAGCAGGTCCCGGGGTACGGGTAATTCACCCCTCCACTTT; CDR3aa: CASRSRGTGNSPLHF
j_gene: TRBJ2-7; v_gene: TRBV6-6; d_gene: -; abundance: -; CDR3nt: TGTGCCAGCAGTTACCAGGGACACCGGACGACCTACGAGCAGTACTTC; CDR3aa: CASSYQGHRTTYEQYF
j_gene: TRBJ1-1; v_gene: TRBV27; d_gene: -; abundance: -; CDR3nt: TGTGCCAGCAGTCGGGGGTGGCAGAAGAACACTGAAGCTTTCTTT; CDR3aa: CASSRGWQKNTEAFF